This T cell receptor beta chain comes out of a study of human T cells and chemical hapten exposure. The overall study: 2% DPC applied to a roughly 2 cm by roughly 2 cm arm area sensitized donors.

Library construction involved attaching unique molecular identifiers to individual cDNA molecules, which allowed quantitative, reproducible TCR counting. TCRdb ran MiXCR on the RACE reads and lists one entry per CDR3 protein. The sample lists 40,000 or so distinct CDR3 sequences, 8.5% to 10% occurring once. As for time point: patch test 2, 6 weeks after DPC sensitization. Treatment meaning: therapeutic diphenylcyclopropenone sensitization with weekly scalp DPC. The starting material, unfractionated whole blood, was used for total RNA extraction. CDR1 and CDR2 from the germline V gene are MNHNS and SASEGT. This CDR3 is 12 amino acids long. V was shortened by 2 bases and J by 7 bases, with 5 bases between the two germline ends.

This TCR was recovered from a woman in her thirties with alopecia areata. Some clones in this sample may be carry-over from other donors' samples. The sequenced sample was whole blood, obtained in connection with sensitization to the hapten diphenylcyclopropenone (DPC). V usage is TRBV6-1 and J usage is TRBJ1-4; D unresolved. This CDR3 reads CASSEIGEKLFF. As DNA, the CDR3 is TGTGCCAGCAGTGAAATAGGTGAAAAACTGTTTTTT.